These T cell receptor beta chains were read from a single sample in a study of CD8+ T cells in alopecia areata. Sequencing used immunoSEQ multiplex PCR; TCRdb keeps in-frame clones, though not all of them. The table has 140,000 or so clones, roughly 46% seen once; the top ten hold 0.95% to 1%. The sample consisted of CD4+ T cells sorted from blood, taken at week 0. The receptors originated from a human donor with alopecia areata. The CDR3 runs from the conserved cysteine through the conserved F or W. Each record gives: V gene, clone size, J gene, D gene, CDR3 DNA, CDR3 protein. A D gene is named only where the DNA matches it firmly. Some rows mark clone size as missing; the rest say once, few, many or name a class of expanded clone.

V gene: TRBV7-9
clone size: .
J gene: TRBJ1-3
D gene: .
CDR3 DNA: TGTGCCTCCGCCACGGGAAACACCATATATTTT
CDR3 protein: CASATGNTIYF

V gene: TRBV7-3
clone size: .
J gene: TRBJ2-2
D gene: .
CDR3 DNA: TGTGCCAGCAGCCTGGGGCCGGGCAAGGCCACCGGGGAGCTGTTTTTT
CDR3 protein: CASSLGPGKATGELFF

V gene: TRBV6-5
clone size: few
J gene: TRBJ2-3
D gene: .
CDR3 DNA: TGTGCCAGCAGTAGGGGGGCCCGGGGTACGCAGTATTTT
CDR3 protein: CASSRGARGTQYF

V gene: TRBV5-1
clone size: .
J gene: TRBJ1-3
D gene: TRBD1
CDR3 DNA: TGCGCCAGCGGACAGGGTTCTGGAAACACCATATATTTT
CDR3 protein: CASGQGSGNTIYF

V gene: TRBV30
clone size: few
J gene: TRBJ1-2
D gene: TRBD1
CDR3 DNA: TGTGCCTGGTCACAGGGGATCGGCTATGGCTACACCTTC
CDR3 protein: CAWSQGIGYGYTF

V gene: TRBV4-2
clone size: few
J gene: TRBJ1-4
D gene: .
CDR3 DNA: TGTGCCAGCAGCCAAGGAAAGTCGAGTGAAAAACTGTTTTTT
CDR3 protein: CASSQGKSSEKLFF

V gene: TRBV6-5
clone size: few
J gene: TRBJ2-7
D gene: TRBD1
CDR3 DNA: TGTGCCAGCAGTTACAGGGACAGGAGAGGTTACGAGCAGTACTTC
CDR3 protein: CASSYRDRRGYEQYF

V gene: TRBV4-3
clone size: .
J gene: TRBJ2-1
D gene: .
CDR3 DNA: TGCGCCAGCAGCCAAGTAGCGCTGTCCTACAATGAGCAGTTCTTC
CDR3 protein: CASSQVALSYNEQFF

V gene: TRBV4-3
clone size: .
J gene: TRBJ2-1
D gene: TRBD2
CDR3 DNA: TGCGCCAGCAGCCGCGGACTAGCTGCAAATGAGCAGTTCTTC
CDR3 protein: CASSRGLAANEQFF

V gene: TRBV9
clone size: .
J gene: TRBJ2-2
D gene: TRBD2
CDR3 DNA: TGTGCCAGCAGCGTTGCGGTAGCGGGAGTAAGCGGGGAGCTGTTTTTT
CDR3 protein: CASSVAVAGVSGELFF

V gene: TRBV30
clone size: .
J gene: TRBJ2-7
D gene: .
CDR3 DNA: TGTGCCTGGAGTGGATACCAGGGGATCTACGAGCAGTACTTC
CDR3 protein: CAWSGYQGIYEQYF

V gene: TRBV7-8
clone size: few
J gene: TRBJ2-7
D gene: .
CDR3 DNA: TGTGCCAGCAGCCCTCTTAGCGGAAGCCCCCTCTACGAGCAGTACTTC
CDR3 protein: CASSPLSGSPLYEQYF

V gene: TRBV7-2
clone size: few
J gene: TRBJ2-3
D gene: TRBD2
CDR3 DNA: TGTGCCAGCAGCGCCGGACTAGCTCGCCAGCAGTATTTT
CDR3 protein: CASSAGLARQQYF

V gene: TRBV29-1
clone size: .
J gene: TRBJ2-5
D gene: .
CDR3 DNA: TGCAGCGTTGAGCCCGAGGTCAGGGCGTCGGGGACCCAGTACTTC
CDR3 protein: CSVEPEVRASGTQYF

V gene: TRBV6-5
clone size: .
J gene: TRBJ2-2
D gene: .
CDR3 DNA: TGTGCCACAACAGGGAACACCGGGGAGCTGTTTTTT
CDR3 protein: CATTGNTGELFF

V gene: TRBV4-3
clone size: few
J gene: TRBJ2-2
D gene: TRBD1
CDR3 DNA: TGCGCCAGCAGCCAAGATACAGGACAGGGTGGCACCGGGGAGCTGTTTTTT
CDR3 protein: CASSQDTGQGGTGELFF

V gene: TRBV30
clone size: few
J gene: TRBJ1-5
D gene: TRBD1
CDR3 DNA: TGTGCCTGGAGTTATGGAGGGGGCGCGCAGCCCCAGCATTTT
CDR3 protein: CAWSYGGGAQPQHF

V gene: TRBV11-2
clone size: few
J gene: TRBJ2-7
D gene: TRBD1
CDR3 DNA: TGTGCCAGCAGCTTCCAGGGGGCCGTCATGAACTTC
CDR3 protein: CASSFQGAVMNF

V gene: TRBV7-2
clone size: few
J gene: TRBJ2-5
D gene: .
CDR3 DNA: TGTGCCAGCAGCTTTTACCAGGGCCAAGAGACCCAGTACTTC
CDR3 protein: CASSFYQGQETQYF

V gene: TRBV7-2
clone size: .
J gene: TRBJ2-3
D gene: .
CDR3 DNA: TGTGCCAGCAGCTTCTCCCGCGATACGCAGTATTTT
CDR3 protein: CASSFSRDTQYF

V gene: TRBV28
clone size: many
J gene: TRBJ2-7
D gene: .
CDR3 DNA: TGTGCCAGCAGTTTTGGGATGGGGGAGCAGTACTTC
CDR3 protein: CASSFGMGEQYF

V gene: TRBV7-2
clone size: few
J gene: TRBJ2-3
D gene: TRBD2
CDR3 DNA: TGTGCCAGCAGCGCCCGACTAGCGGGTTCCACAGATACGCAGTATTTT
CDR3 protein: CASSARLAGSTDTQYF

V gene: TRBV30
clone size: .
J gene: TRBJ1-2
D gene: .
CDR3 DNA: TGTGCCTGGAGTGTAATGGAGGCTTGGAGGAGTACCTATGGCTACACCTTC
CDR3 protein: CAWSVMEAWRSTYGYTF

V gene: TRBV6-6
clone size: .
J gene: TRBJ1-5
D gene: TRBD1
CDR3 DNA: TGTGCCAGCAGTCCCCAGGGGGCTGGGGGTCAGCCCCAGCATTTT
CDR3 protein: CASSPQGAGGQPQHF

V gene: TRBV29-1
clone size: .
J gene: TRBJ2-3
D gene: TRBD1
CDR3 DNA: TGCAGCGTAGGGACAGTAGCAGATACGCAGTATTTT
CDR3 protein: CSVGTVADTQYF

V gene: TRBV2
clone size: .
J gene: TRBJ1-2
D gene: .
CDR3 DNA: TGTGCCAGCAGTGAAGTCAGGGAGGGTGGCTACACCTTC
CDR3 protein: CASSEVREGGYTF

V gene: TRBV29-1
clone size: .
J gene: TRBJ2-2
D gene: .
CDR3 DNA: TGCAGCGTTGAGCCCAGGGGGAACACCGGGGAGCTGTTTTTT
CDR3 protein: CSVEPRGNTGELFF

V gene: TRBV4-2
clone size: few
J gene: TRBJ2-5
D gene: .
CDR3 DNA: TGTGCCAGCAGCCAAGATAAGGCCGGGAACCAAGAGACCCAGTACTTC
CDR3 protein: CASSQDKAGNQETQYF

V gene: TRBV29-1
clone size: .
J gene: TRBJ2-1
D gene: .
CDR3 DNA: TGCAGCGTTGTAAGGAAGGGGCAGTCAGATGAGCAGTTCTTC
CDR3 protein: CSVVRKGQSDEQFF

V gene: TRBV29-1
clone size: few
J gene: TRBJ2-2
D gene: .
CDR3 DNA: TGCAGCGGCGGGCGGGCGAACACCGGGGAGCTGTTTTTT
CDR3 protein: CSGGRANTGELFF

V gene: TRBV30
clone size: .
J gene: TRBJ1-1
D gene: .
CDR3 DNA: TGTGCCTGGGGCGGGTTGAACACTGAAGCTTTCTTT
CDR3 protein: CAWGGLNTEAFF

V gene: TRBV29-1
clone size: .
J gene: TRBJ2-1
D gene: TRBD2
CDR3 DNA: TGCAGCGCCCTCAGCGGGAGGGCGGGTGAGCAGTTCTTC
CDR3 protein: CSALSGRAGEQFF

V gene: TRBV2
clone size: .
J gene: TRBJ2-1
D gene: .
CDR3 DNA: TGTGCCAGCAGTGACAAGGCTGGCTCCTACAATGAGCAGTTCTTC
CDR3 protein: CASSDKAGSYNEQFF

V gene: TRBV9
clone size: .
J gene: TRBJ2-3
D gene: TRBD1
CDR3 DNA: TGTGCCAGCAGCCCGGGACAGGGGGTTTCAGATACGCAGTATTTT
CDR3 protein: CASSPGQGVSDTQYF

V gene: TRBV28
clone size: few
J gene: TRBJ1-5
D gene: .
CDR3 DNA: TGTGCCAGCCTAACAGGGTATGATCAGCCCCAGCATTTT
CDR3 protein: CASLTGYDQPQHF

V gene: TRBV4-1
clone size: .
J gene: TRBJ2-2
D gene: TRBD2
CDR3 DNA: TGCGCCAGCAGCCAAGCCCCAGGACTAGCGGAGAACACCGGGGAGCTGTTTTTT
CDR3 protein: CASSQAPGLAENTGELFF

V gene: TRBV15
clone size: .
J gene: TRBJ2-1
D gene: .
CDR3 DNA: TGTGCCACCAGCAGCCTAGATCCTTACAATGAGCAGTTCTTC
CDR3 protein: CATSSLDPYNEQFF

V gene: TRBV6-5
clone size: .
J gene: TRBJ2-5
D gene: .
CDR3 DNA: TGTGCCAGCAGTTACTCGATGTGGGACCAAGAGACCCAGTACTTC
CDR3 protein: CASSYSMWDQETQYF

V gene: TRBV2
clone size: .
J gene: TRBJ2-5
D gene: .
CDR3 DNA: TGTGCCAGCAGATTGGGGTACGGGGAGACCCAGTACTTC
CDR3 protein: CASRLGYGETQYF

V gene: TRBV7-6
clone size: .
J gene: TRBJ2-1
D gene: .
CDR3 DNA: TGTGCCAGCTCAGGGGCTAACTCCTACAATGAGCAGTTCTTC
CDR3 protein: CASSGANSYNEQFF

V gene: TRBV6-5
clone size: .
J gene: TRBJ1-1
D gene: .
CDR3 DNA: TGTGCCAGCATGAAGAACACTGAAGCTTTCTTT
CDR3 protein: CASMKNTEAFF

V gene: TRBV7-2
clone size: .
J gene: TRBJ1-2
D gene: .
CDR3 DNA: TGTGCCAGCAGCTTTTCGGGGGGGCGAGACTATGGCTACACCTTC
CDR3 protein: CASSFSGGRDYGYTF

V gene: TRBV29-1
clone size: .
J gene: TRBJ2-7
D gene: .
CDR3 DNA: TGCAGCTTCTCCGAGGGCGACGAGCAGTACTTC
CDR3 protein: CSFSEGDEQYF

V gene: TRBV7-2
clone size: .
J gene: TRBJ2-7
D gene: .
CDR3 DNA: TGTGCCAGCATCGTGGGGGAGCAGTACTTC
CDR3 protein: CASIVGEQYF

V gene: TRBV19
clone size: .
J gene: TRBJ2-7
D gene: TRBD1
CDR3 DNA: TGTGCCAGTAGTGTTCCGGGACAGGGGATCTACGAGCAGTACTTC
CDR3 protein: CASSVPGQGIYEQYF

V gene: TRBV28
clone size: .
J gene: TRBJ2-2
D gene: TRBD1
CDR3 DNA: TGTGCCAGCAGTCTTCCGGGACAGGGGGCAAGCGGGGAGCTGTTTTTT
CDR3 protein: CASSLPGQGASGELFF

V gene: TRBV2
clone size: .
J gene: TRBJ2-7
D gene: .
CDR3 DNA: TGTGCCAGCAGGATGGACAACGAGCAGTACTTC
CDR3 protein: CASRMDNEQYF

V gene: TRBV5-1
clone size: .
J gene: TRBJ2-1
D gene: .
CDR3 DNA: TGCGCCAGCAGCACAGGACTTGAGCAGTTCTTC
CDR3 protein: CASSTGLEQFF

V gene: TRBV6-1
clone size: few
J gene: TRBJ1-1
D gene: .
CDR3 DNA: TGTGCCATCAGTGAGTCTAAAGATGGGTTCTCTGAAGCTTTCTTT
CDR3 protein: CAISESKDGFSEAFF

V gene: TRBV30
clone size: .
J gene: TRBJ2-7
D gene: .
CDR3 DNA: TGTGCCCACTCCCAGGATCCCTCCTACGAGCAGTACTTC
CDR3 protein: CAHSQDPSYEQYF

V gene: TRBV2
clone size: .
J gene: TRBJ2-7
D gene: TRBD2
CDR3 DNA: TGTGCCAGCAGTTTACTAGCGGGAGGACAAGAGCAGTACTTC
CDR3 protein: CASSLLAGGQEQYF

V gene: TRBV15
clone size: .
J gene: TRBJ2-1
D gene: .
CDR3 DNA: TGTGCCACCAGCAGAGATCACCACAATGAGCAGTTCTTC
CDR3 protein: CATSRDHHNEQFF

V gene: TRBV29-1
clone size: few
J gene: TRBJ2-5
D gene: TRBD2
CDR3 DNA: TGCAGCGTCGGGACTAGCGGCGGGGGGGAGACCCAGTACTTC
CDR3 protein: CSVGTSGGGETQYF